This is a list of T cell receptor beta chains from one sample in a study of shared clonotypes between healthy human individuals. The protocol was immunoSEQ multiplex PCR, while the TCRdb copy is restricted to in-frame clones and leaves out a portion. The table lists fewer than 100,000 clones, around 67% of them singletons, with about 45% in the top ten. The sample comprised memory CD8+ T cells sorted from blood. All receptors come from a man younger than 40 in good health. Both conserved end residues are part of each CDR3. D genes are given only for firm matches. Not all rows give a size; the values are once, few, many and, for expanded clones, a class.

TRBV27	-	TRBJ2-1	few	CASSFGTPANEQFF	TGTGCCAGCAGTTTCGGGACCCCAGCTAATGAGCAGTTCTTC
TRBV7-9	TRBD1	TRBJ2-1	few	CASSPTWDSYNEQFF	TGTGCCAGCAGCCCAACCTGGGACAGCTACAATGAGCAGTTCTTC
TRBV18	-	TRBJ2-7	-	CASSPRYSETYEQYF	TGTGCCAGCTCACCACGTTACAGTGAAACCTACGAGCAGTACTTC
TRBV28	TRBD1	TRBJ1-2	-	CASSTLTGENYGYTF	TGTGCCAGCAGTACCTTGACAGGGGAGAACTATGGCTACACCTTC
TRBV19	-	TRBJ1-2	-	CASSIIRDYGYTF	TGTGCCAGTAGTATAATACGGGACTATGGCTACACCTTC
TRBV7-9	TRBD2	TRBJ2-1	-	CASSGLAGSSYNEQFF	TGTGCCAGCAGCGGGCTAGCGGGGAGCTCCTACAATGAGCAGTTCTTC
TRBV4-1	-	TRBJ2-7	-	CASSPRAGSSYEQYF	TGCGCCAGCAGCCCCCGAGCGGGTAGCTCCTACGAGCAGTACTTC
TRBV2	-	TRBJ1-5	-	CASKEAWLSNQPQHF	TGTGCCAGCAAAGAAGCATGGCTGAGCAATCAGCCCCAGCATTTT
TRBV6-1	TRBD2	TRBJ2-7	-	CASSERRASGRAWWYF	TGTGCCAGCAGTGAGCGGAGGGCTAGCGGGAGGGCTTGGTGGTACTTC
TRBV27	-	TRBJ1-2	many	CASSPRQEVYGYTF	TGTGCCAGCAGTCCCAGACAGGAAGTCTATGGCTACACCTTC
TRBV2	-	TRBJ1-4	-	CASSVGQGGEKLFF	TGTGCCAGCAGTGTTGGGCAGGGAGGGGAAAAACTGTTTTTT
TRBV7-9	-	TRBJ1-1	few	CASSPAGQAFF	TGTGCCAGCAGCCCTGCGGGACAAGCTTTCTTT
TRBV20-1	-	TRBJ2-7	-	CSASSVYEQYF	TGCAGTGCTAGCTCCGTTTACGAGCAGTACTTC
TRBV18	TRBD1	TRBJ1-1	-	CASSPRNRGRTEAFF	TGTGCCAGCTCACCCCGGAACAGGGGGCGTACTGAAGCTTTCTTT
TRBV7-9	-	TRBJ1-2	-	CASSTDSFYGYTF	TGTGCCAGCTCGACAGATTCTTTCTATGGCTACACCTTC
TRBV7-2	-	TRBJ2-1	-	CASSHQRQVPANEQFF	TGTGCCAGCAGCCACCAGCGACAGGTACCGGCCAATGAGCAGTTCTTC
TRBV4-1	-	TRBJ2-7	once	CASSQAQGEYEQYF	TGCGCCAGCAGCCAAGCTCAGGGAGAATACGAGCAGTACTTC
TRBV27	-	TRBJ1-3	few	CASSINGGSGNTIYF	TGTGCCAGCAGTATAAACGGGGGGTCTGGAAACACCATATATTTT
TRBV28	-	TRBJ1-2	-	CASSLLGVRGLDYGYTF	TGTGCCAGCAGTTTATTGGGGGTTCGGGGCCTGGATTATGGCTACACCTTC
TRBV29-1	-	TRBJ2-2	few	CSVEDPGTPAPAGELFF	TGCAGCGTTGAAGACCCCGGGACCCCCGCCCCGGCCGGGGAGCTGTTTTTT
TRBV10-3	-	TRBJ2-7	once	CAISEDYEQYF	TGTGCCATCAGTGAGGACTACGAGCAGTACTTC
TRBV28	-	TRBJ1-1	-	CASSFRGGEAFF	TGTGCCAGCAGTTTTAGGGGAGGTGAAGCTTTCTTT
TRBV6-1	TRBD1	TRBJ1-2	-	CASSEGTGGFGYTF	TGTGCCAGCAGTGAAGGGACAGGGGGCTTTGGCTACACCTTC
TRBV2	TRBD2	TRBJ2-7	-	CAGGGLAARRSGQYF	TGTGCCGGGGGGGGACTAGCGGCCCGGCGGAGCGGGCAGTACTTC
TRBV14	-	TRBJ2-2	-	CASSHYARNTGELFF	TGTGCCAGCAGCCACTACGCGAGAAACACCGGGGAGCTGTTTTTT
TRBV18	TRBD1	TRBJ1-5	-	CASSLQGQGGQPQHF	TGTGCCAGCTCCCTACAGGGACAGGGTGGTCAGCCCCAGCATTTT
TRBV27	-	TRBJ2-1	-	CASSLTGQQFF	TGTGCCAGCAGTTTAACAGGCCAACAGTTCTTC
TRBV4-3	-	TRBJ1-1	-	CASSPKTGPNTEAFF	TGCGCCAGCAGCCCTAAGACAGGTCCGAACACTGAAGCTTTCTTT
TRBV7-9	TRBD2	TRBJ2-1	-	CASSLTELLASSYNEQFF	TGTGCCAGCAGCTTGACCGAATTACTAGCGTCTTCCTACAATGAGCAGTTCTTC
TRBV28	TRBD1	TRBJ1-2	-	CASSQGAAGYTF	TGTGCCAGCAGCCAGGGGGCGGCGGGCTACACCTTC
TRBV6-5	TRBD1	TRBJ2-1	once	CASSIQGAAGNEQFF	TGTGCCAGCAGTATACAGGGGGCTGCAGGCAATGAGCAGTTCTTC
TRBV7-5	-	TRBJ2-3	-	CARLGTGNSTDTQYF	TGTGCCAGACTGGGGACAGGGAATAGCACAGATACGCAGTATTTT
TRBV19	TRBD2	TRBJ2-2	-	CASSFSGTTTGELFF	TGTGCCAGTAGCTTTAGCGGGACCACCACCGGGGAGCTGTTTTTT
TRBV19	-	TRBJ1-5	-	CASSRGRDQPQHF	TGTGCCAGTAGTCGGGGGAGAGATCAGCCCCAGCATTTT
TRBV10-3	-	TRBJ1-2	few	CAISESTVPSGNYGYTF	TGTGCCATCAGTGAGTCGACGGTCCCCTCGGGAAACTATGGCTACACCTTC